Listed here are 8 T cell receptor beta chains from one sample, sequenced in a study of blood T cell repertoires in COVID-19. TCRdb's table, derived via immunoSEQ multiplex PCR, lists solely in-frame clones and lacks some. The sample consists of fewer than 450,000 clones, about 90% of them appearing once. What was sequenced was peripheral blood. These receptors originate from a woman aged 18 to 35 who had recovered from COVID-19.

The gene calls are TRBV3-1 (or the pseudogene TRBV3-2) and TRBJ2-3, with 9 bases matching TRBD2. After removal of 5 bases from V and 2 bases from J, the junction contained 5 bases not matched to a gene. Per germline, CDR1 LGHDT and CDR2 YNNKEL (reference sequence). The CDR3 runs 15 residues. The chain's CDR3 is CASSDSGRVTDTQYF. The CDR3 DNA is TGTGCCAGCAGCGATAGCGGGAGAGTCACAGATACGCAGTATTTT.

The V call is TRBV7-9, the J call TRBJ2-4; weak D call: TRBD1 (6 bases). V was clipped by 5 bases and J by 1 base, with 12 bases between them. The CDR3 contains 15 residues. From germline, CDR1 is SEHNR and CDR2 FQNEAQ (reference sequence). CDR3 bases: TGTGCCAGCAGCAATATTACAGGGGCCAAAAACATTCAGTACTTC. It specifies CASSNITGAKNIQYF.

The chain combines TRBV7-9 with TRBJ1-4, with a tentative D call TRBD1 (5 bases). V was clipped by 1 base and J by 5 bases, with 20 bases between them. The CDR3 consists of 18 residues. Germline assignment: CDR1 SEHNR and CDR2 FQNEAQ (reference sequence). The CDR3 sequence: CASSLVVGAVGKNEKLFF. CDR3 nucleotide sequence: TGTGCCAGCAGCTTAGTGGTAGGGGCAGTAGGGAAAAATGAAAAACTGTTTTTT.

V usage is TRBV6-2 or TRBV6-3 and J usage is TRBJ2-3; D is uncertain. The V and J ends lost 5 bases and 6 bases respectively, with 21 bases between them. The germline V gene encodes CDR1 MNHEY and CDR2 SVGEGT. This CDR3 region has 16 residues. The CDR3 spells CASSPGRSSPGDTQYF. The CDR3 DNA follows: TGTGCCAGCAGTCCCGGCCGGAGCTCCCCCGGTGATACGCAGTATTTT.

The chain employs TRBV27 and TRBJ2-1; TRBD1 agrees at 8 bases. Per the germline V gene, CDR1 is MNHEY and CDR2 is SMNVEV (reference sequence). This CDR3 is 16 amino acids long. The V gene end was trimmed by 0 bases and the J gene end by 7 bases; junction bases not matched to a gene: 8. The CDR3 region has the DNA TGTGCCAGCAGTTTATCCCTAGGCCGGGACAGGAATGAGCAGTTCTTC. It specifies CASSLSLGRDRNEQFF.

The chain has TRBV27 and TRBJ1-6, with a weak D call TRBD1 (5 bases). CDR3 size: 15 residues. Germline V gives CDR1 MNHEY, CDR2 SMNVEV (reference sequence). V gave up 2 bases and J gave up 10 bases, with 15 bases separating them. Written as DNA, the CDR3 is TGTGCCAGCAGTTTACAGGGAAACCCTAGGTCACCCCTCCACTTT. Translating it yields CASSLQGNPRSPLHF.

CDR3 residues: CASSFGLAVNTGELFF. The CDR3 DNA follows: TGTGCCAGCAGCTTTGGACTCGCAGTTAACACCGGGGAGCTGTTTTTT. The rearrangement uses TRBV3-1 (or the pseudogene TRBV3-2) and TRBJ2-2; D perhaps matches TRBD2 (5 bases). CDR3 length: 16 residues. V lost 5 bases, J lost 2 bases, and 15 bases lay in between. The germline V gene encodes CDR1 LGHDT and CDR2 YNNKEL (reference sequence).

The chain combines TRBV11-3 with TRBJ2-5; 8 positions match TRBD1. Trimming took 5 bases from V and 0 from J; bases not matched to a gene: 2. This CDR3 comprises 14 residues. Germline assignment: CDR1 SGHNT and CDR2 YENEEA. The CDR3 region has the DNA TGTGCCAGCAGCCGGGGACAGGACCAAGAGACCCAGTACTTC. As protein: CASSRGQDQETQYF.